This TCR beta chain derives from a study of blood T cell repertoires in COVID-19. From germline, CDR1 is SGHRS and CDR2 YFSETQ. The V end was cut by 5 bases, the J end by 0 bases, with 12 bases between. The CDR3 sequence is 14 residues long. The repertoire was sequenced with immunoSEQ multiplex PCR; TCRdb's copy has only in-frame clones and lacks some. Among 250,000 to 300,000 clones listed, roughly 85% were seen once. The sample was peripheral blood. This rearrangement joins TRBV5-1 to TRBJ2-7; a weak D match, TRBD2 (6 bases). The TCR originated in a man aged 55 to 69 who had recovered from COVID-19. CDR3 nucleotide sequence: TGCGCCAGCAGGGAAATAGCGGACTCCTACGAGCAGTACTTC. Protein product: CASREIADSYEQYF. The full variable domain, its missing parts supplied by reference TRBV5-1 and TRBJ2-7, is KAGVTQTPRYLIKTRGQQVTLSCSPISGHRSVSWYQQTPGQGLQFLFEYFSETQRNKGNFPGRFSGRQFSNSRSEMNVSTLELGDSALYLCASREIADSYEQYFGPGTRLTVT.